This is a list of T cell receptor beta chains from one sample in a study of blood T cell repertoires in COVID-19. Profiled with immunoSEQ multiplex PCR; TCRdb holds only in-frame clones, not every one. The data hold around 270,000 clones, with 88% observed a single time. Source material: peripheral blood. The receptors originated from a man aged 55-75 years who had recovered from COVID-19. Each CDR3 is given without its conserved first and last residue. Fields, in order: clone size, V gene, CDR3 protein. Some rows mark clone size as missing; the rest say once, few, many or name a class of expanded clone.

clone size: few; V gene: TRBV12-5; CDR3 protein: ASNRNTEAF
clone size: NA; V gene: TRBV19; CDR3 protein: ASSRTDNQPQH
clone size: NA; V gene: TRBV6-1; CDR3 protein: ASSTSRATNEKLF
clone size: NA; V gene: TRBV6-5; CDR3 protein: ASSRTGGQETQY
clone size: once; V gene: TRBV9; CDR3 protein: ASSVARTGGNGANVLT
clone size: NA; V gene: TRBV5-1; CDR3 protein: ASSLGGGKETQY
clone size: NA; V gene: TRBV12-3/TRBV12-4; CDR3 protein: ASLQAGGQPQH
clone size: NA; V gene: TRBV24-1; CDR3 protein: ATSDGGRGRLATNEKLF
clone size: NA; V gene: TRBV15; CDR3 protein: ATSRGDRANQPQH
clone size: few; V gene: TRBV28; CDR3 protein: ASFGNTEAF
clone size: NA; V gene: TRBV6-2/TRBV6-3; CDR3 protein: ASSKGATSGGHYEQY
clone size: NA; V gene: TRBV3-1/TRBV3-2; CDR3 protein: ASSRQGAGGSYEQY
clone size: NA; V gene: TRBV3-1/TRBV3-2; CDR3 protein: ASSQVRGSGNTIY
clone size: NA; V gene: TRBV28; CDR3 protein: ASSLGQGTEAF
clone size: NA; V gene: TRBV5-5; CDR3 protein: ATSTEGTSFTEQY
clone size: NA; V gene: TRBV5-1; CDR3 protein: ASSYIAGPTDTQY
clone size: NA; V gene: TRBV3-1/TRBV3-2; CDR3 protein: ASSQQRNYGYT
clone size: NA; V gene: TRBV9; CDR3 protein: ASSEGGNIGNTEAF
clone size: NA; V gene: TRBV7-9; CDR3 protein: ASSSTGGTQY
clone size: NA; V gene: TRBV5-4; CDR3 protein: ASSSGQINEKLF
clone size: NA; V gene: TRBV5-1; CDR3 protein: ASSLLQVNTGELF
clone size: NA; V gene: TRBV6-2/TRBV6-3; CDR3 protein: ASSYSISRDSTEAF
clone size: once; V gene: TRBV5-5; CDR3 protein: ASSPGSTGVTEAF
clone size: NA; V gene: TRBV5-1; CDR3 protein: ASSGPGTSFYEQY
clone size: NA; V gene: TRBV18; CDR3 protein: ASSQQGPQH
clone size: NA; V gene: TRBV10-1; CDR3 protein: ARWSCGNEQF
clone size: NA; V gene: TRBV7-9; CDR3 protein: ASSLAPMGLQETQY
clone size: NA; V gene: TRBV27; CDR3 protein: ASSAIRQGETQY
clone size: NA; V gene: TRBV21-1; CDR3 protein: ASSLLSGTSTYEQY
clone size: NA; V gene: TRBV4-1; CDR3 protein: ASSQGTSSNYGYT
clone size: once; V gene: TRBV19; CDR3 protein: ASRGGERAGELF
clone size: NA; V gene: TRBV6-5; CDR3 protein: ASSYFSPSYEQY
clone size: NA; V gene: TRBV6-1; CDR3 protein: ASSDGQVLNYGYT
clone size: few; V gene: TRBV27; CDR3 protein: ASSLSHEGGGFYEQY
clone size: NA; V gene: TRBV18; CDR3 protein: ASSQIRQGDTQY
clone size: few; V gene: TRBV12-3/TRBV12-4; CDR3 protein: ASSPGEEKLF
clone size: NA; V gene: TRBV6-5; CDR3 protein: ASSYGWTANTGELF
clone size: NA; V gene: TRBV18; CDR3 protein: ASSRGSPGQGPGGELF
clone size: NA; V gene: TRBV10-3; CDR3 protein: ATQAGDRVAFQETQY
clone size: NA; V gene: TRBV6-5; CDR3 protein: ASSDRAETQY
clone size: NA; V gene: TRBV7-2; CDR3 protein: ASSYRQGNQPQH
clone size: NA; V gene: TRBV6-6; CDR3 protein: ASSLLRAEAF
clone size: few; V gene: TRBV2; CDR3 protein: ASRADSNQPQH
clone size: NA; V gene: TRBV5-1; CDR3 protein: ASASRGGTEAF
clone size: NA; V gene: TRBV6-1; CDR3 protein: ASSEASVGGVNTQY
clone size: NA; V gene: TRBV29-1; CDR3 protein: SVCCDSSGNTIY
clone size: NA; V gene: TRBV3-1/TRBV3-2; CDR3 protein: ASSQVPGGPYEQY
clone size: NA; V gene: TRBV11-2; CDR3 protein: ASSFPSTDTQY
clone size: NA; V gene: TRBV19; CDR3 protein: ASSVGLAQYNEQF
clone size: once; V gene: TRBV10-3; CDR3 protein: AIKNGQGGPPSGANVLT
clone size: NA; V gene: TRBV6-5; CDR3 protein: ASREQNYGYT
clone size: NA; V gene: TRBV21-1; CDR3 protein: ASREARTQY
clone size: NA; V gene: TRBV5-6; CDR3 protein: ASSPWTAPTGELF
clone size: NA; V gene: TRBV19; CDR3 protein: ASSMRYSSGGRQETQY
clone size: NA; V gene: TRBV15; CDR3 protein: ATSRDRGPNQPQH